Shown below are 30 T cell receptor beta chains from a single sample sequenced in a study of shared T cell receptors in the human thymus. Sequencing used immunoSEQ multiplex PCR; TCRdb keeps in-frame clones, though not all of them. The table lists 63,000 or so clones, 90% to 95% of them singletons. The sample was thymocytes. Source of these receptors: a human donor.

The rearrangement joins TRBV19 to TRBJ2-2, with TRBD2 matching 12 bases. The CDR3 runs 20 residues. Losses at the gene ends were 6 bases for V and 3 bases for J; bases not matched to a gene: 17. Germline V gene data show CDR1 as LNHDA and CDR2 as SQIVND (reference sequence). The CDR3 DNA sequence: TGTGCCAGTAGATCAATCTGGACTAGCGGGACTCTCCGGGACACCGGGGAGCTGTTTTTT. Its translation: CASRSIWTSGTLRDTGELFF.

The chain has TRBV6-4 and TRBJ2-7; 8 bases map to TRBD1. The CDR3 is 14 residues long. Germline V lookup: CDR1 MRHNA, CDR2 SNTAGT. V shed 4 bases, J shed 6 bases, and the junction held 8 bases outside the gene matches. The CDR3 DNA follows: TGTGCCAGCAGTGTACGACAGGGGTCTTTCGAGCAGTACTTC. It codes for CASSVRQGSFEQYF.

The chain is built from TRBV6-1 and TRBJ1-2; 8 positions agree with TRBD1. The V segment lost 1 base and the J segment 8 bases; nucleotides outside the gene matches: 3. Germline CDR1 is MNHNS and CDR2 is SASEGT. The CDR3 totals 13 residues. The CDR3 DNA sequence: TGTGCCAGCAGTGAAGAAGACAGGGGAGGCTACACCTTC. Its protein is CASSEEDRGGYTF.

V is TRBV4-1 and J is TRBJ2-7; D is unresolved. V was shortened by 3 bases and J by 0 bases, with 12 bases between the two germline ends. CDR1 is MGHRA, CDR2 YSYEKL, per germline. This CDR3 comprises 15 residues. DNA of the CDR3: TGCGCCAGCAGCCACCGGTCCCTTCCCTCCTACGAGCAGTACTTC. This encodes CASSHRSLPSYEQYF.

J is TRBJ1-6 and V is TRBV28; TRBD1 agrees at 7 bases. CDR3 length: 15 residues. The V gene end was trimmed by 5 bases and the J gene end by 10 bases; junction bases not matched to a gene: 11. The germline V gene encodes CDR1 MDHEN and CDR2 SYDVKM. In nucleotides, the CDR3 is TGTGCCAGCAGTCCGTCCCGACAGGGCGGGTCACCCCTCCACTTT. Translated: CASSPSRQGGSPLHF.

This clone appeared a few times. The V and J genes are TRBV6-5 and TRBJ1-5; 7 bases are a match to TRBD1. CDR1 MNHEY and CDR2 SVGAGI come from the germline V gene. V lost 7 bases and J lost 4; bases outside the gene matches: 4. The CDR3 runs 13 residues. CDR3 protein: CASKPGGNQPQHF. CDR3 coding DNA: TGTGCCAGCAAACCAGGGGGGAATCAGCCCCAGCATTTT.

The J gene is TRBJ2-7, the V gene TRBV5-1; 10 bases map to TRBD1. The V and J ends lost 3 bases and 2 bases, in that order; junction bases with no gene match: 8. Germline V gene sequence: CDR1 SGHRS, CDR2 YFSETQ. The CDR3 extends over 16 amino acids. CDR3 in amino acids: CASSSIDRGQTYEQYF. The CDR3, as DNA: TGCGCCAGCAGCTCCATCGACAGGGGGCAAACCTACGAGCAGTACTTC.

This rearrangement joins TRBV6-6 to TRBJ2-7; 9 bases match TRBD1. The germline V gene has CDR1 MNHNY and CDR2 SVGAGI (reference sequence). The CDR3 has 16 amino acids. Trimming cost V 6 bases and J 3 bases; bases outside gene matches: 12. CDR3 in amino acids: CASSPLTGGFVYEQYF. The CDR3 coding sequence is TGTGCCAGCAGCCCTTTGACAGGGGGATTCGTCTACGAGCAGTACTTC.

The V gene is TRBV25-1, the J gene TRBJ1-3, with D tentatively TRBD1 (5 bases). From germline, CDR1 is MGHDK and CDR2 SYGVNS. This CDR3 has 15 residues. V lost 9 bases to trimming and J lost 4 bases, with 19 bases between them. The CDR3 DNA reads TGTGCCAGTCTGTCGGGACCCAGGGAGGGAAACACCATATATTTT. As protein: CASLSGPREGNTIYF. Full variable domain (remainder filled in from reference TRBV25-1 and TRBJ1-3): EADIYQTPRYLVIGTGKKITLECSQTMGHDKMYWYQQDPGMELHLIHYSYGVNSTEKGDLSSESTVSRIRTEHFPLTLESARPSHTSQYLCASLSGPREGNTIYFGEGSWLTVV.

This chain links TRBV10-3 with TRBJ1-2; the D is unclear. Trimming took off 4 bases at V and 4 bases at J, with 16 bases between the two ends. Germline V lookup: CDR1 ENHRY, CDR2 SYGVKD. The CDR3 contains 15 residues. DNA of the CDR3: TGTGCCATCAGTGCCCCCCCTATTCGATTCTATGGCTACACCTTC. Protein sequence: CAISAPPIRFYGYTF.

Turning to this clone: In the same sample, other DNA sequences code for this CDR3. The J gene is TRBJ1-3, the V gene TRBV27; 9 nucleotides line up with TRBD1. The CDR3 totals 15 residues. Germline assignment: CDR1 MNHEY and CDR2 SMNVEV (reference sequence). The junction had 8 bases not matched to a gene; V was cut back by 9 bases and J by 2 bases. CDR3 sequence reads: CASSETGGPGNTIYF. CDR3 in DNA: TGTGCCAGTAGTGAGACAGGGGGGCCTGGAAACACCATATATTTT.

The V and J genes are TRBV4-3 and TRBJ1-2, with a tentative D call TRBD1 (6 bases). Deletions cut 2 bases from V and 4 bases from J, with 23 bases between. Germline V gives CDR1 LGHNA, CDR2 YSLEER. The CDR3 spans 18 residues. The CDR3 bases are TGCGCCAGCAGCCAAATGGATACAGGGCCCCATTTCGGCTATGGCTACACCTTC. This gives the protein CASSQMDTGPHFGYGYTF.

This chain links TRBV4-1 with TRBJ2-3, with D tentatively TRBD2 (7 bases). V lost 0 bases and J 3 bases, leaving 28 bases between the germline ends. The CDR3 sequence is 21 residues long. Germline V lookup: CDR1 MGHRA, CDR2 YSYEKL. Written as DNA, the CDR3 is TGCGCCAGCAGCCAAGAGGGGGGCTGGGACAAAGGACTAGACCCAACAGATACGCAGTATTTT. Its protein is CASSQEGGWDKGLDPTDTQYF.

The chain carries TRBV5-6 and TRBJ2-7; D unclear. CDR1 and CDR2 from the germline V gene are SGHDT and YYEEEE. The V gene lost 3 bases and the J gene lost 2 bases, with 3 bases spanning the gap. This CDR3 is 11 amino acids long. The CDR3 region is CASSSPYEQYF. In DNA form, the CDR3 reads TGTGCCAGCAGCTCGCCCTACGAGCAGTACTTC. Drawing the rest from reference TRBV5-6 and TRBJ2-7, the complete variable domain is DAGVTQSPTHLIKTRGQQVTLRCSPKSGHDTVSWYQQALGQGPQFIFQYYEEEERQRGNFPDRFSGHQFPNYSSELNVNALLLGDSALYLCASSSPYEQYFGPGTRLTVT.

The CDR3 DNA is TGTGCCAGTAGTATAGGAGGGGGCAAGGGTCAGCCCCAGCATTTT. It specifies CASSIGGGKGQPQHF. The V gene is TRBV19, the J gene TRBJ1-5; 7 bases map to TRBD1. CDR3 size: 15 residues. Looked up from germline, CDR1 is LNHDA and CDR2 is SQIVND (reference sequence). J was trimmed by 6 bases and V by 1 base; bases with no gene match: 6.

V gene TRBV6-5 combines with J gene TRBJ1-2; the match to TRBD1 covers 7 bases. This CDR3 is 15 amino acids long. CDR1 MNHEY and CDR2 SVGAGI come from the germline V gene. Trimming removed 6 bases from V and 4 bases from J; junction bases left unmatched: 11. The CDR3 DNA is TGTGCCAGCAGCTGTACAGGGGCACCCCTCTATGGCTACACCTTC. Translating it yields CASSCTGAPLYGYTF.

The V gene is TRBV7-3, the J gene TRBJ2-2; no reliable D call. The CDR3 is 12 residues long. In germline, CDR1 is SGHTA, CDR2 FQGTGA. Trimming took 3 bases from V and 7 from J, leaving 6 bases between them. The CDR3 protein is CASSFAGGELFF. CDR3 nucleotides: TGTGCCAGCAGCTTCGCAGGCGGGGAGCTGTTTTTT.

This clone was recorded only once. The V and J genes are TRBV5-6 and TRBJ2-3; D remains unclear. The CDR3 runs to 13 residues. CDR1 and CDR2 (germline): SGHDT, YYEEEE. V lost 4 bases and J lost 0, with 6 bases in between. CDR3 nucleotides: TGTGCCAGCAGCCCCCCTAGCACAGATACGCAGTATTTT. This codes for CASSPPSTDTQYF.

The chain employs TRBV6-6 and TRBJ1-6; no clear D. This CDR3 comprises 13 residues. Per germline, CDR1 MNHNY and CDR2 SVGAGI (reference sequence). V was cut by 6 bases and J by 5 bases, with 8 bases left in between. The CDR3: CASREANNSPLHF. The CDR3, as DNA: TGTGCCAGCAGAGAGGCTAATAATTCACCCCTCCACTTT.

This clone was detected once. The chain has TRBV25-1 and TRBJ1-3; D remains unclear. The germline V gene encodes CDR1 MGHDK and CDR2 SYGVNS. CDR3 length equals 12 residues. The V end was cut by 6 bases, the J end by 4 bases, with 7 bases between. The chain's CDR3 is CASRLQGNTIYF. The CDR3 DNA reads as TGTGCCAGCAGATTACAGGGAAACACCATATATTTT.

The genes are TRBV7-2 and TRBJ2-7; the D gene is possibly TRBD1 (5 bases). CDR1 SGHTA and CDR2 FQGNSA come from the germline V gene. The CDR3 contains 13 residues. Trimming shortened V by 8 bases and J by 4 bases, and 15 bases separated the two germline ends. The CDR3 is CASSYRNTYEQYF. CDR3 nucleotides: TGTGCCAGCTCCTACAGGAATACGTACGAGCAGTACTTC.

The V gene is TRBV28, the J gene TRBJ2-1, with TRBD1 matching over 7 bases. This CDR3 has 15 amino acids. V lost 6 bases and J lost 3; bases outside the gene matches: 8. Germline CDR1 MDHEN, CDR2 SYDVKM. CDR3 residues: CASSDRVGIYNEQFF. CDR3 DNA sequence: TGTGCCAGCAGCGACAGGGTAGGGATCTACAATGAGCAGTTCTTC.

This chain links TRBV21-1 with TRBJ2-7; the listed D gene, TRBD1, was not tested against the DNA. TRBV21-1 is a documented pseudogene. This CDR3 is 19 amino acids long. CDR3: CASSKEGQVSLKDSAEQYF. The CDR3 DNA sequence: TGTGCCAGCAGCAAAGAAGGACAGGTGAGCTTAAAAGATTCCGCCGAGCAGTACTTC.

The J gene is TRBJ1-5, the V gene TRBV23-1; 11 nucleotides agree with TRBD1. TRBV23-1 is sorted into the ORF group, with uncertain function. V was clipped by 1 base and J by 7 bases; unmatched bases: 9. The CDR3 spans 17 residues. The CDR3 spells CASSQFWDRGIRQPQHF. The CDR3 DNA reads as TGCGCCAGCAGTCAATTTTGGGACAGGGGGATTAGACAGCCCCAGCATTTT.

Written as DNA, the CDR3 is TGCGCCAGCAGCTTGGGAGGGTTCACCTATGGCTACACCTTC. Translating it yields CASSLGGFTYGYTF. The rearrangement uses TRBV5-1 and TRBJ1-2; D not certain. The V end lost 0 bases, the J end lost 4 bases, and 10 bases lay between the germline ends. The CDR3 length is 14 residues. From germline, CDR1 is SGHRS and CDR2 YFSETQ.

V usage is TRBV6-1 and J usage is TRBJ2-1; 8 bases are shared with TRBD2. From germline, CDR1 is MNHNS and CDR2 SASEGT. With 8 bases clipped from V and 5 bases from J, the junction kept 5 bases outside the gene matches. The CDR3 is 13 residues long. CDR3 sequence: CASCRGGHNEQFF. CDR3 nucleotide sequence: TGTGCCAGCTGCCGGGGGGGACACAATGAGCAGTTCTTC.

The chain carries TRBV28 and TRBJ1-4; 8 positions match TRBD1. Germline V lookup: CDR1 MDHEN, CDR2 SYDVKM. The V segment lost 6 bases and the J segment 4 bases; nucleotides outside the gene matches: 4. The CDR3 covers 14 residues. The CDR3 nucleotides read TGTGCCAGCAGCTACAGGGGGGGTAATGAAAAACTGTTTTTT. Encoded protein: CASSYRGGNEKLFF.

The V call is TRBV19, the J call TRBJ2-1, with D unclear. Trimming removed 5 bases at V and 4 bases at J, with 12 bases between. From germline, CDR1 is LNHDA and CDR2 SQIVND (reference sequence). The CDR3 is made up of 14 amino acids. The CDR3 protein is CASSSPPVYNEQFF. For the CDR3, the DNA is TGTGCCAGTAGTTCCCCCCCCGTATACAATGAGCAGTTCTTC.

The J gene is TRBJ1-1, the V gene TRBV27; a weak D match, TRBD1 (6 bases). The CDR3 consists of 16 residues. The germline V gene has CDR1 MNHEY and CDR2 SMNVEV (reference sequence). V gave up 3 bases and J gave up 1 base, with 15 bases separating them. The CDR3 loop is CASSFAGGLENTEAFF. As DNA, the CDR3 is TGTGCCAGCAGTTTTGCGGGGGGGCTTGAGAACACTGAAGCTTTCTTT.

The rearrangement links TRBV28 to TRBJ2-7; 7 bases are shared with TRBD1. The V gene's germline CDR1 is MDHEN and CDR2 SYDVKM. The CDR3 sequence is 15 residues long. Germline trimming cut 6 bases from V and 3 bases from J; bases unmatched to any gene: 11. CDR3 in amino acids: CASRNDRDSLYEQYF. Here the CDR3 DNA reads TGTGCCAGCAGAAATGACAGGGATTCCCTCTACGAGCAGTACTTC.